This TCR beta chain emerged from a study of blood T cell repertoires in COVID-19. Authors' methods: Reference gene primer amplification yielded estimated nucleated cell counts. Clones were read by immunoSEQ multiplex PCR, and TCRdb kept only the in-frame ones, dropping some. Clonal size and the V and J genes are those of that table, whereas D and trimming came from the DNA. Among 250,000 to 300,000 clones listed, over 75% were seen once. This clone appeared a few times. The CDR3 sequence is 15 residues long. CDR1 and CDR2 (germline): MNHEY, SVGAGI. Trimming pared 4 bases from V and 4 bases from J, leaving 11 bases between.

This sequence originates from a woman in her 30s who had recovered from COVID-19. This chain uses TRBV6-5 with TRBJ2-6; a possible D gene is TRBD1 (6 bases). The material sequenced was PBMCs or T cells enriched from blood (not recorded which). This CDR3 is CASSSGTPGANVLTF. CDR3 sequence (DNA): TGTGCCAGCAGTTCCGGGACACCCGGGGCCAACGTCCTGACTTTC.